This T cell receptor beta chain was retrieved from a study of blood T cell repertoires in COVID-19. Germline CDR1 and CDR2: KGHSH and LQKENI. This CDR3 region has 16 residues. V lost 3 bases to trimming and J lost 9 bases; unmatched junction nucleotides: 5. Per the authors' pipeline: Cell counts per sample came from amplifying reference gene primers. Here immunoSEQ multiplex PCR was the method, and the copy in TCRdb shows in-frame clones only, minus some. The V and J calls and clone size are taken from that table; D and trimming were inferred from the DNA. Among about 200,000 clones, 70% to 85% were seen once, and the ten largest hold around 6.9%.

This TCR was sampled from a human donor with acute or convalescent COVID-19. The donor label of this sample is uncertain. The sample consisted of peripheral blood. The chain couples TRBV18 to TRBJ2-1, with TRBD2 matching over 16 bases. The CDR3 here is CASSPPGLAGGTEQFF. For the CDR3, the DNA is TGTGCCAGCTCACCTCCGGGACTAGCGGGAGGGACTGAGCAGTTCTTC. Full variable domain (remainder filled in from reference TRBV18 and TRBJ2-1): NAGVMQNPRHLVRRRGQEARLRCSPMKGHSHVYWYRQLPEEGLKFMVYLQKENIIDESGMPKERFSAEFPKEGPSILRIQQVVRGDSAAYFCASSPPGLAGGTEQFFGPGTRLTVL.